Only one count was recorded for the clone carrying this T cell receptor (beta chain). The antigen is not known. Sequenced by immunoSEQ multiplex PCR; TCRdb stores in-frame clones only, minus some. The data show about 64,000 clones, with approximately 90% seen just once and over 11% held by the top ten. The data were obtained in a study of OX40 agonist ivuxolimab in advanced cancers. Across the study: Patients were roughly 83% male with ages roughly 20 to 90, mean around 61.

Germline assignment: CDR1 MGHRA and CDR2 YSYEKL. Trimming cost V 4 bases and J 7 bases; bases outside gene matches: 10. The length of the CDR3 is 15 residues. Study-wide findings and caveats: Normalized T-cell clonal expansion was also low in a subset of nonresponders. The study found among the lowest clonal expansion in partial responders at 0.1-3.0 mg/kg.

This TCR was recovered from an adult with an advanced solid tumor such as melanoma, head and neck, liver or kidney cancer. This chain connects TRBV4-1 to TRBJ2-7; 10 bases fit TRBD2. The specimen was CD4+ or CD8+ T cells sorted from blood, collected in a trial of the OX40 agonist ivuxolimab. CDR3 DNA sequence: TGCGCCAGCAGCCGAGATCTAGCGGGGGTTCAGGAGCAGTACTTC. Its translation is CASSRDLAGVQEQYF.